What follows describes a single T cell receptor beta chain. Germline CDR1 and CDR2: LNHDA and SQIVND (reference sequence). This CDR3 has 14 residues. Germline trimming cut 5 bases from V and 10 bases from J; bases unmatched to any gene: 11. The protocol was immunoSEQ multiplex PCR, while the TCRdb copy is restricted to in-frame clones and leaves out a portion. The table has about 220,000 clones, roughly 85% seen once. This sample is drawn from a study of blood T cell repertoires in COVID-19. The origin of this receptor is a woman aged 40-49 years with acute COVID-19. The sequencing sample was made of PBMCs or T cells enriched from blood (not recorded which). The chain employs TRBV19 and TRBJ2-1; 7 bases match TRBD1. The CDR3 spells CASSQRTGFGEQFF. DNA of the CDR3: TGTGCCAGTAGTCAACGGACAGGCTTCGGGGAGCAGTTCTTC.